The 9 T cell receptor beta chains below all came from one sample that was sequenced in a study of identical twins. TCRdb re-derived calls from the 5' RACE reads in MiXCR, one entry per CDR3 protein. This table holds under 900,000 distinct CDR3 sequences, over 9% found once. These data also featured in a second study, about yellow fever vaccine responses in identical twins.

The sequencing input was PBMCs. The receptors come from a woman under 30 in good health.

This clonotype was counted only a few times. The genes are TRBV14 and TRBJ1-3; unclear D gene. The CDR3 runs to 15 residues. Germline loops: CDR1 SGHDN, CDR2 FVKESK. V lost 0 bases and J 2 bases, leaving 8 bases between the germline ends. CDR3 loop: CASSQELVPGNTIYF. The DNA for the CDR3 is TGTGCCAGCAGCCAAGAACTCGTGCCTGGAAACACCATATATTTT.

This chain joins TRBV14 and TRBJ2-2; perhaps TRBD1 as D (5 bases). Germline loops: CDR1 SGHDN, CDR2 FVKESK. The CDR3 has 16 amino acids. V lost 1 base and J lost 4, with 13 bases in between. The CDR3 DNA reads TGTGCCAGCAGCCAAGGTGGATGGGGCGGCACCGGGGAGCTGTTTTTT. Its translation is CASSQGGWGGTGELFF.

This clonotype appeared a few times. V is TRBV11-2 and J is TRBJ1-1, with D tentatively TRBD1 (5 bases). Trimming pared 1 base from V and 0 bases from J, leaving 24 bases between. The CDR3 covers 20 residues. The germline V gene has CDR1 SGHAT and CDR2 FQNNGV. The CDR3 nucleotides read TGTGCCAGCAGCTTAGGTCGGTGGGGGTCGGACGGCCCCATGAACACTGAAGCTTTCTTT. This encodes CASSLGRWGSDGPMNTEAFF.

This clonotype was seen a handful of times. This chain joins TRBV5-1 and TRBJ2-7, with D perhaps matching TRBD1 or TRBD2 (5 bases each). Trimming cost V 0 bases and J 7 bases, with 17 bases left between them. From germline, CDR1 is SGHRS and CDR2 YFSETQ. The CDR3 has 15 residues. The DNA for the CDR3 is TGCGCCAGCAGCTTGGGGGGCGGGCTGAAATTGGAGCAGTACTTC. Residues: CASSLGGGLKLEQYF.

The sample holds a few counts of this clonotype. V gene TRBV7-9 combines with J gene TRBJ1-1; no firm D call. V was pared by 1 base and J by 11 bases, with 11 bases between. The V gene's germline CDR1 is SEHNR and CDR2 FQNEAQ (reference sequence). The CDR3 sequence is 12 residues long. The CDR3 reads CASSLDPWWAFF. CDR3 DNA: TGTGCCAGCAGCTTAGACCCGTGGTGGGCTTTCTTT.

There are many counts of this clonotype. The genes are TRBV3-1 and TRBJ2-2; D may be TRBD1 (5 bases). The CDR3 runs to 14 residues. Per germline, CDR1 LGHDT and CDR2 YNNKEL (reference sequence). Trimming took 2 bases from V and 3 from J, leaving 7 bases between them. CDR3 bases: TGTGCCAGCAGCCAAACAGGATACACCGGGGAGCTGTTTTTT. Protein sequence: CASSQTGYTGELFF.

This clonotype has at least ten counts. The chain is built from TRBV5-1 and TRBJ2-2; 9 bases line up with TRBD2. CDR3 length: 15 amino acids. The ends lost 1 base at V and 9 bases at J; junction bases unmatched: 7. Germline V gene sequence: CDR1 SGHRS, CDR2 YFSETQ. This CDR3 is CASSLTGTSIRELFF. The CDR3 nucleotides are TGCGCCAGCAGCTTGACCGGGACTAGCATCCGGGAGCTGTTTTTT.

The chain uses TRBV7-9 and TRBJ2-1, with a tentative D call TRBD1 (6 bases). V lost 5 bases and J lost 0, with 14 bases in between. Germline V gives CDR1 SEHNR, CDR2 FQNEAQ (reference sequence). CDR3 length equals 16 residues. The CDR3 nucleotides are TGTGCCAGCAGCCAATGGACAGACACCTCCTACAATGAGCAGTTCTTC. Translated: CASSQWTDTSYNEQFF.

This clonotype was counted between two and nine times. The genes are TRBV10-3 and TRBJ2-2; 7 nucleotides agree with TRBD1. Germline trimming cut 6 bases from V and 4 bases from J; bases unmatched to any gene: 2. Germline CDR1 and CDR2: ENHRY and SYGVKD. This CDR3 contains 13 residues. This CDR3 is CAIRGQTTGELFF. Here the CDR3 DNA reads TGTGCCATCAGGGGACAGACCACCGGGGAGCTGTTTTTT.